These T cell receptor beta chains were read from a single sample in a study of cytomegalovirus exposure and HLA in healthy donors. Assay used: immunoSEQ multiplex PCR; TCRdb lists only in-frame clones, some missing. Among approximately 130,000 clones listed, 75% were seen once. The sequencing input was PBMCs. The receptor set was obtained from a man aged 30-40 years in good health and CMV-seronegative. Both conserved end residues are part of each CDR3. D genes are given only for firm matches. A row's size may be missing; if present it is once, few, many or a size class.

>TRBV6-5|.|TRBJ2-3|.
TGTGCCAGCAGTCCGTCCTTTAGCACAGATACGCAGTATTTT
CASSPSFSTDTQYF
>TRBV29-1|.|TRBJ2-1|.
TGCAGCGTTGATGATACGGGGTACAATGAGCAGTTCTTC
CSVDDTGYNEQFF
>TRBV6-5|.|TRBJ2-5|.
TGTGCCAGCAGTTACTTAGGGCAGGGACAAGAGACCCAGTACTTC
CASSYLGQGQETQYF
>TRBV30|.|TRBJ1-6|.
TGTGCCTGGAGGAAGGGGCAGAACAATTCACCCCTCCACTTT
CAWRKGQNNSPLHF
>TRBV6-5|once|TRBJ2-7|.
TGTGCCAGCAGTTACTCGATGGGGGAGGCCGCGCGGGAGCAGTACTTC
CASSYSMGEAAREQYF
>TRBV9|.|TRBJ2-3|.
TGTGCCAGCGGCCCGACAGGATCTAGCACAGATACGCAGTATTTT
CASGPTGSSTDTQYF
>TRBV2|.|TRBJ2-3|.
TGTGCCAGCAAAAGGACTACTTTCACAGATACGCAGTATTTT
CASKRTTFTDTQYF
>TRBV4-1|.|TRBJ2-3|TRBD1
TGCGCCAGCAGCCTTGGACAGGGCACAGATACGCAGTATTTT
CASSLGQGTDTQYF
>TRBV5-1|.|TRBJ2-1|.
TGCGCCAGCAGCTTTTCGGGATATGAGCAGTTCTTC
CASSFSGYEQFF
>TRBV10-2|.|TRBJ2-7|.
TGCGCCAGCAGTGAATTCCGGGACTCATCCTACGAGCAGTACTTC
CASSEFRDSSYEQYF